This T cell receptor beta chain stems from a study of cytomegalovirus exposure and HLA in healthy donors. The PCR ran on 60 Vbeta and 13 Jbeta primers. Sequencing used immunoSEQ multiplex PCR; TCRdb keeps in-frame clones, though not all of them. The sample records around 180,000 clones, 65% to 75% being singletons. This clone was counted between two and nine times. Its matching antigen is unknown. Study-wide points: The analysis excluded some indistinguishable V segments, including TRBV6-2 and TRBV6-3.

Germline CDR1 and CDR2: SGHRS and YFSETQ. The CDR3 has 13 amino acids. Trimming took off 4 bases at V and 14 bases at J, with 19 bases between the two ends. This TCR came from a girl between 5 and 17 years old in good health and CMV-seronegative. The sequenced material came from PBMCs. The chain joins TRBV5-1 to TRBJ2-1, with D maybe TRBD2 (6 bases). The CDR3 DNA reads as TGCGCCAGCAGCCTGGACCGGGACTCCCTGAAGTTCTTC. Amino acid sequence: CASSLDRDSLKFF.